This T cell receptor (beta chain) was captured by sequencing in a study of blood T cell repertoires in COVID-19. Study-level background: Sample material is recorded as cDNA or gDNA derived from T cells, B-cell-depleted T cells, or PBMCs.

As originally analysed: Amplified reference gene primers provided the basis for estimating nucleated cell counts. Generated by immunoSEQ multiplex PCR, the TCRdb table keeps only in-frame clones and is missing some. V, J and clone size were drawn from that table, and D and trimming were deduced from the DNA. The table has some 300,000 clones, 90% to 95% seen once; the top ten hold almost 4%. Contact with a PCR-confirmed or clinician-diagnosed COVID-19 case occurred within 2 weeks of entry. Germline V gene sequence: CDR1 SNHLY, CDR2 FYNNEI. V gave up 2 bases and J gave up 7 bases; unmatched junction bases: 3. CDR3 length: 14 amino acids.

The genes are TRBV2 and TRBJ1-4, with 8 bases that match TRBD1. The sample taken for sequencing was PBMCs or T cells enriched from blood (not recorded which). The receptor comes from a woman in her 30s who had been exposed to COVID-19. CDR3 sequence reads: CASSEWTGSEKLFF. The CDR3 DNA reads as TGTGCCAGCAGTGAATGGACAGGGAGTGAAAAACTGTTTTTT.